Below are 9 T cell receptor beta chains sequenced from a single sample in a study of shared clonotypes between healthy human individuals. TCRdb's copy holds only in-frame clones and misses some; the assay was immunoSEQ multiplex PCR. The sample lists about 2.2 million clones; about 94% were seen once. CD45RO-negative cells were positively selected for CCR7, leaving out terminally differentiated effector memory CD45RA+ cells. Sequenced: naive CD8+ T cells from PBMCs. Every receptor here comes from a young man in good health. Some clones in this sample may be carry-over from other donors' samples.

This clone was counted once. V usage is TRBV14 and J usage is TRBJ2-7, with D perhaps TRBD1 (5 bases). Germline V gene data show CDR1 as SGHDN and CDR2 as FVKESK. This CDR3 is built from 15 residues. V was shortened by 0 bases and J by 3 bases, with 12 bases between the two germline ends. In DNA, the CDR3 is TGTGCCAGCAGCCAAGAAGGCAGACAGCACTACGAGCAGTACTTC. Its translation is CASSQEGRQHYEQYF.

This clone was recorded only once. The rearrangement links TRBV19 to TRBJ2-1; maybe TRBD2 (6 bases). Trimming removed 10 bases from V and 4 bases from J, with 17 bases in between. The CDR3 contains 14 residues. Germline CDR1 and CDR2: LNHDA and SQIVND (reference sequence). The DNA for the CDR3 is TGTGCCACTAGAGTGGCTAGCGCGTACAATGAGCAGTTCTTC. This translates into CATRVASAYNEQFF.

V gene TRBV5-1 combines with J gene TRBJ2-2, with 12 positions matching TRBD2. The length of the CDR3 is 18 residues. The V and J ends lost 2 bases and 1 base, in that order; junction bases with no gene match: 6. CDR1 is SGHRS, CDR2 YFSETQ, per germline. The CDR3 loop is CASSLPLGLAGNTGELFF. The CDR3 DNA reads TGCGCCAGCAGCTTACCCTTGGGACTAGCGGGGAACACCGGGGAGCTGTTTTTT.

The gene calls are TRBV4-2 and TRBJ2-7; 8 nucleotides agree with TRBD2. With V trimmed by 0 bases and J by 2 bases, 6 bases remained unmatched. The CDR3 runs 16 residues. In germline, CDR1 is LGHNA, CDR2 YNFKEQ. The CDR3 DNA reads TGTGCCAGCAGCCAAGATGTCGCGCGGGAGGCCTACGAGCAGTACTTC. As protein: CASSQDVAREAYEQYF.

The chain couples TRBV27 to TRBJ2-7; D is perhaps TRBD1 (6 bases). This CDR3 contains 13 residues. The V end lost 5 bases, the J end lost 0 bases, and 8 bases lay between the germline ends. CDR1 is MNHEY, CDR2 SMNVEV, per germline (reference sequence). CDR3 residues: CASSEQGSYEQYF. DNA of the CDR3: TGTGCCAGCAGTGAACAGGGCTCCTACGAGCAGTACTTC.

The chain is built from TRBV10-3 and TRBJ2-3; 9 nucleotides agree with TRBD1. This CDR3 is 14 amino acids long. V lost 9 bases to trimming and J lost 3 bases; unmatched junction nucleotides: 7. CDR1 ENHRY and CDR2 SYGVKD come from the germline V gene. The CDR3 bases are TGTGCCATAGCCGGGACAGGGCTAACAGATACGCAGTATTTT. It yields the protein CAIAGTGLTDTQYF.

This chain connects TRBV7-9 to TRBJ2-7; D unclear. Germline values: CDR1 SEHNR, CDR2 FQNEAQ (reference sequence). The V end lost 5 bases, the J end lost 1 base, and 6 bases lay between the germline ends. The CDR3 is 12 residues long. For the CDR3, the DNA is TGTGCCAGCAGCGCGGCGTCCTACGAGCAGTACTTC. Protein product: CASSAASYEQYF.

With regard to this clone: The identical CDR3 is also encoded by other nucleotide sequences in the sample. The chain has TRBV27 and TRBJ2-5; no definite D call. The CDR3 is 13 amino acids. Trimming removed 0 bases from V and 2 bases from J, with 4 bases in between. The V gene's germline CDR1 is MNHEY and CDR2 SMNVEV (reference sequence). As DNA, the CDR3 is TGTGCCAGCAGTTTATCAGTACAAGAGACCCAGTACTTC. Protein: CASSLSVQETQYF.

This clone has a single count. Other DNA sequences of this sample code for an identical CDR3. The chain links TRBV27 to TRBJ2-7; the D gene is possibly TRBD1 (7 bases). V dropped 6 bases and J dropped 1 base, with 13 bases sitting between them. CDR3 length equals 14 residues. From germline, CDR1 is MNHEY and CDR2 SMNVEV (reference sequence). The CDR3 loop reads CASSWDSGSYEQYF. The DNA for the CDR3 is TGTGCCAGCAGCTGGGACAGCGGGTCCTACGAGCAGTACTTC.